This T cell receptor (beta chain) was observed in a study of a mutant IDH1 vaccine in newly diagnosed glioma. Study-wide context: Patients received eight vaccinations in weeks 1, 3, 5, 7, 11, 15, 19, 23. Patients previously underwent radiotherapy, temozolomide, or both, and most underwent both.

The CDR3 sequence is 16 residues long. The V gene's germline CDR1 is SGHRS and CDR2 YFSETQ. Trimming shortened V by 3 bases and J by 4 bases, and 16 bases separated the two germline ends. Noted time point: week 23, last vaccination. Each dose of the vaccine consisted of 300 ug of mutant IDH1 20-mer peptide, with topical imiquimod. As for this clone: Its antigen is undetermined.

Study-level findings and limits: Whatever changes occurred in top peripheral T cell clonotypes seemed unrelated to pseudoprogression.

Assay: immunoSEQ multiplex PCR; the TCRdb copy retains only in-frame clones and omits some. The top ten clones hold roughly 14% of a sample with roughly 70,000 clones, approximately 84% of them seen once. Here the sequenced sample was PBMCs, taken from a glioma patient whose treatment included an IDH1 peptide vaccine. The genes are TRBV5-1 and TRBJ1-4; a weak D match, TRBD1 (5 bases). The source of this sequence is a man between 18 and 29 years old with glioma. The CDR3 coding sequence is TGCGCCAGCAGCTCCCAGGGCGGGGCCCTTAATGAAAAACTGTTTTTT. This gives the protein CASSSQGGALNEKLFF.